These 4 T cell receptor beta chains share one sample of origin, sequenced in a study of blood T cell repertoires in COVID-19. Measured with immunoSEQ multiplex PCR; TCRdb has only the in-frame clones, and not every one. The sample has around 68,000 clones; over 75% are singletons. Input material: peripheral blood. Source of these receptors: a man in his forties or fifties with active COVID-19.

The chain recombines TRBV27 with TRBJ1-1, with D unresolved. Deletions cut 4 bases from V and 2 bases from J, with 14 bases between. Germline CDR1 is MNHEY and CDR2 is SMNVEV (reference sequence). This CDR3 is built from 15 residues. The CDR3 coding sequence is TGTGCCAGCAGTTCCCTTGGACGGGAAAACACTGAAGCTTTCTTT. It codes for CASSSLGRENTEAFF.

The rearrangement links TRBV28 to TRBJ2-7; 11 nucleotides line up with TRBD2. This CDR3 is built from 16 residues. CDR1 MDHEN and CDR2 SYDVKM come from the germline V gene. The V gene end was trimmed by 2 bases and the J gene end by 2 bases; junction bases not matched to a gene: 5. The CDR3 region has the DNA TGTGCCAGCAGTTTAGCCTCACTAGCGGGGGCCTACGAGCAGTACTTC. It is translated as CASSLASLAGAYEQYF.

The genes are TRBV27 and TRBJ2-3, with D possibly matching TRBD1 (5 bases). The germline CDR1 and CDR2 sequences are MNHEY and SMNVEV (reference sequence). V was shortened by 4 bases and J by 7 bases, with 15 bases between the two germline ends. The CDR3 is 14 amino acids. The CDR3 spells CASSSRTSAYTQYF. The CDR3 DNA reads TGTGCCAGCAGTTCACGGACATCTGCGTATACGCAGTATTTT.

DNA for the CDR3: TGTGCCAGCAGTCCGCGGACAGGGACCGGTGGCTACACCTTC. Amino acids: CASSPRTGTGGYTF. V usage is TRBV27 and J usage is TRBJ1-2; 8 bases match TRBD1. Trimming cost V 5 bases and J 7 bases; bases outside gene matches: 9. Germline V gene lookup returns CDR1 MNHEY and CDR2 SMNVEV (reference sequence). The CDR3 is 14 amino acids.